The rows below give T cell receptor beta chains drawn from one sample of a study of blood T cells in healthy people across ages. TCRdb fed the 5' RACE reads into MiXCR, producing one record per CDR3 protein. Seen here are about a million distinct CDR3 sequences, roughly half observed once, and the top ten hold about a fifth. Sequenced material: blood. The receptors originated from a woman aged 55-75 years in good health. CDR3s include the opening cysteine and the closing phenylalanine or tryptophan. D genes are given only for firm matches. Clone size is shown for a subset of rows, as once, few, many or a class of expanded clone.

NA	NA	TRBV21-1	TRBJ2-7	CASSKSPGQCAGEYEQYF	TGTGCCAGCAGCAAGAGTCCGGGACAGTGTGCGGGGGAATACGAGCAGTACTTC
few	TRBD2	TRBV20-1	TRBJ2-5	CSAPRLAGEETQYF	TGCAGTGCTCCACGACTAGCGGGAGAGGAGACCCAGTACTTC
NA	NA	TRBV5-1	TRBJ2-5	CASSVFPVGDQETQYF	TGCGCCAGCAGTGTCTTCCCCGTTGGGGACCAAGAGACCCAGTACTTC
NA	TRBD2	TRBV4-2	TRBJ2-3	CASSQDAGGPIDTQYF	TGTGCCAGCAGCCAAGATGCGGGAGGACCGATAGATACGCAGTATTTT
few	NA	TRBV5-1	TRBJ2-1	CASSLQLVGYEQFF	TGCGCCAGCAGCTTGCAGTTAGTTGGCTATGAGCAGTTCTTC
NA	TRBD2	TRBV4-2	TRBJ2-3	CASSQLAGGPADTQYF	TGTGCCAGCAGCCAACTAGCGGGAGGGCCGGCAGATACGCAGTATTTT
NA	TRBD2	TRBV15	TRBJ2-7	CATSRDRSGKYEQYF	TGTGCCACCAGCAGAGATCGCAGCGGGAAGTACGAGCAGTACTTC
few	TRBD2	TRBV7-8	TRBJ2-7	CASSLESLLAGVVEQYF	TGTGCCAGCAGCTTAGAGTCCCTACTAGCGGGAGTTGTCGAGCAGTACTTC
many	NA	TRBV7-9	TRBJ2-5	CASSSPPTEIETQYF	TGTGCCAGCAGCTCGCCCCCCACGGAGATAGAGACCCAGTACTTC
few	NA	TRBV29-1	TRBJ2-1	CSVVAASSYNEQFF	TGCAGCGTTGTAGCGGCCAGCTCCTACAATGAGCAGTTCTTC
NA	NA	TRBV12-3/TRBV12-4	TRBJ1-6	CASSFYVRLSYNSPLHF	TGTGCCAGCAGTTTCTACGTCCGACTCTCCTATAATTCACCCCTCCACTTT
few	NA	TRBV5-1	TRBJ2-6	CASSFSPQGSGANVLTF	TGCGCCAGCAGCTTTTCGCCCCAGGGAAGTGGGGCCAACGTCCTGACTTTC
NA	NA	TRBV27	TRBJ2-7	CATQGTYEQYF	TGTGCCACGCAGGGCACCTACGAGCAGTACTTC
NA	TRBD2	TRBV25-1	TRBJ2-1	CASSYGTTFSEQFF	TGTGCCAGCAGTTACGGGACTACCTTTAGTGAGCAGTTCTTC
NA	NA	TRBV11-2	TRBJ2-1	CASRILGETRLDEQFF	TGTGCCAGCAGGATCTTGGGGGAAACAAGATTGGATGAGCAGTTCTTC
few	NA	TRBV14	TRBJ2-1	CASSQELKYNEQFF	TGTGCCAGCAGCCAGGAACTTAAGTACAATGAGCAGTTCTTC
NA	NA	TRBV5-1	TRBJ1-1	CASSVNRDTEAFF	TGCGCCAGCAGCGTTAACAGAGACACTGAAGCTTTCTTT
NA	NA	TRBV21-1	TRBJ2-3	CASALLAEVGTDTQYF	TGTGCCAGCGCCCTACTAGCGGAAGTAGGGACAGATACGCAGTATTTT
NA	NA	TRBV20-1	TRBJ2-5	CSARAPTDGPSYKQYF	TGCAGTGCTAGGGCCCCCACGGACGGTCCCTCCTACAAGCAGTACTTC
many	NA	TRBV29-1	TRBJ2-5	CSVMDSQETQYF	TGCAGCGTGATGGACAGCCAAGAGACCCAGTACTTC
few	NA	TRBV9	TRBJ2-1	CASSVSVGEQFF	TGTGCCAGCAGCGTTAGCGTAGGTGAGCAGTTCTTC
NA	NA	TRBV20-1	TRBJ2-7	CSARFQRQVGEQYF	TGCAGTGCTAGATTTCAGCGGCAGGTCGGTGAGCAGTACTTC
NA	NA	TRBV27	TRBJ1-1	CASSSLPRLRTTEAFF	TGTGCCAGCAGTTCCCTCCCCCGCCTCCGGACCACTGAAGCTTTCTTT
few	NA	TRBV20-1	TRBJ2-3	CSASLAGAVDTQYF	TGCAGTGCTAGTCTAGCTGGAGCTGTAGATACGCAGTATTTT
NA	TRBD1	TRBV5-6	TRBJ2-3	CASSLRTGVTDTQYF	TGTGCCAGCAGCCTCCGGACAGGGGTCACAGATACGCAGTATTTT
once	NA	TRBV15	TRBJ2-2	CATSRAPGHTGELFF	TGTGCCACCAGCAGAGCTCCGGGCCACACCGGGGAGCTGTTTTTT
NA	TRBD1	TRBV6-1	TRBJ2-5	CATWTGRRQETQYF	TGTGCCACCTGGACAGGGCGGAGACAAGAGACCCAGTACTTC
once	TRBD2	TRBV3-1	TRBJ2-7	CASSYLAGAAGEQYF	TGTGCCAGCAGCTATTTAGCGGGAGCCGCAGGCGAGCAGTACTTC
NA	NA	TRBV9	TRBJ2-7	CASSGTIYEQYF	TGTGCCAGCAGCGGGACAATTTACGAGCAGTACTTC
many	NA	TRBV28	TRBJ2-2	CASGWGAGELFF	TGTGCCAGCGGGTGGGGCGCCGGGGAGCTGTTTTTT
NA	NA	TRBV7-2	TRBJ1-1	CASSIHPRRTEAFF	TGTGCCAGCAGTATACACCCGAGGCGCACTGAAGCTTTCTTT
NA	NA	TRBV12-3/TRBV12-4	TRBJ2-7	CASSRTVSVTQYF	TGTGCCAGCAGCAGGACAGTTTCGGTTACCCAGTACTTC
NA	NA	TRBV5-6	TRBJ2-3	CASSPPTGGISTDTQYF	TGTGCCAGCAGCCCTCCAACAGGCGGGATAAGCACAGATACGCAGTATTTT
few	TRBD1	TRBV4-1	TRBJ2-7	CASSQQGTGIYEQYF	TGCGCCAGCAGCCAACAGGGGACAGGGATCTACGAGCAGTACTTC
NA	TRBD2	TRBV6-2/TRBV6-3	TRBJ2-2	CASSWGLATGELFF	TGTGCCAGCAGTTGGGGACTAGCGACCGGGGAGCTGTTTTTT
NA	TRBD1	TRBV10-3	TRBJ1-5	CAISEQAGGYSNQPQHF	TGTGCCATCAGTGAGCAGGCAGGGGGGTATAGCAATCAGCCCCAGCATTTT
few	TRBD1	TRBV7-9	TRBJ2-3	CASSSPNRGADTQYF	TGTGCCAGCAGCTCACCCAACAGGGGCGCAGATACGCAGTATTTT
NA	TRBD1	TRBV29-1	TRBJ1-5	CSVAPSQGVSNQPQHF	TGCAGCGTTGCCCCCTCTCAGGGGGTCTCCAATCAGCCCCAGCATTTT
few	NA	TRBV12-3/TRBV12-4	TRBJ2-4	CASSLQVGKNIQYF	TGTGCCAGCAGTTTGCAAGTAGGCAAAAACATTCAGTACTTC
NA	NA	TRBV29-1	TRBJ2-3	CSVEVGVGQTDTQYF	TGCAGCGTTGAAGTTGGTGTGGGACAAACAGATACGCAGTATTTT
few	TRBD2	TRBV10-3	TRBJ2-5	CAIRTSGTQETQYF	TGTGCCATCAGGACTAGCGGGACCCAAGAGACCCAGTACTTC
few	NA	TRBV27	TRBJ2-5	CASAQLGHLKIETQYF	TGTGCCAGCGCTCAACTAGGACACCTGAAGATTGAGACCCAGTACTTC
NA	TRBD2	TRBV24-1	TRBJ2-3	CATSDFGVAGVDTQYF	TGTGCCACCAGTGATTTTGGGGTAGCGGGAGTCGATACGCAGTATTTT
few	TRBD2	TRBV29-1	TRBJ2-3	CSLSRTSGIGDTQYF	TGCAGCCTTTCCCGGACTAGCGGGATAGGAGATACGCAGTATTTT
NA	NA	TRBV27	TRBJ1-6	CASTNHAYNSPLHF	TGTGCCAGCACTAACCACGCCTATAATTCACCCCTCCACTTT
few	NA	TRBV9	TRBJ2-3	CASSVNSDTQYF	TGTGCCAGCAGCGTAAATTCCGATACGCAGTATTTT
few	TRBD1	TRBV7-9	TRBJ2-5	CASSQGQAFQETQYF	TGTGCCAGCAGCCAGGGACAGGCGTTCCAAGAGACCCAGTACTTC
NA	TRBD1	TRBV7-9	TRBJ2-7	CASNPGQAIDSYEQYF	TGTGCCAGCAACCCGGGACAGGCTATTGACTCCTACGAGCAGTACTTC
many	TRBD2	TRBV20-1	TRBJ2-1	CSARRGGRDNEQFF	TGCAGTGCCAGGCGGGGCGGGAGGGATAATGAGCAGTTCTTC
NA	NA	TRBV6-1	TRBJ2-7	CASSDPLGVSYEQYF	TGTGCCAGCAGTGACCCCCTTGGCGTCTCCTACGAGCAGTACTTC
NA	TRBD2	TRBV9	TRBJ2-5	CASSVGLATQETQYF	TGTGCCAGCAGCGTGGGACTAGCGACTCAAGAGACCCAGTACTTC
NA	NA	TRBV20-1	TRBJ2-3	CSAKLPRWGTDTQYF	TGCAGTGCTAAACTGCCACGGTGGGGCACAGATACGCAGTATTTT
NA	NA	TRBV18	TRBJ2-7	CASSSSWGDEQYF	TGTGCCAGCTCTTCCTCATGGGGTGACGAGCAGTACTTC
NA	TRBD1	TRBV6-5	TRBJ2-3	CASTQGEVGTQYF	TGTGCCAGCACACAGGGGGAGGTCGGTACGCAGTATTTT